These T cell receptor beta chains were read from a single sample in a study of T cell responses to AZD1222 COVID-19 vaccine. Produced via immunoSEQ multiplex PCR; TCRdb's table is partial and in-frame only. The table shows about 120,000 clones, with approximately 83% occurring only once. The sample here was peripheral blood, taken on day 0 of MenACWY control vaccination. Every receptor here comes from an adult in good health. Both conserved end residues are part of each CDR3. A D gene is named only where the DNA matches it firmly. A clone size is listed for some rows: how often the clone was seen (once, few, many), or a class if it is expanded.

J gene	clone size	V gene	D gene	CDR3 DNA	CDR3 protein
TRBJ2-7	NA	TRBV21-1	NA	TGTGCCAGCAGCAAGGGACAGGGATTGGCACACTACGAGCAGTACTTC	CASSKGQGLAHYEQYF
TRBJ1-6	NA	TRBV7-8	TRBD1	TGTGCCAGCAGCGCATCTGGACAGGGGACGGCCCTCCACTTT	CASSASGQGTALHF
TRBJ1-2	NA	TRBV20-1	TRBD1	TGCAGTGCTAGTGGCGGGACAGGGAAGGGCTATGGCTACACCTTC	CSASGGTGKGYGYTF
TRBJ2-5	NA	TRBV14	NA	TGTGCCAGCAGCCCCCCCGGCCTCCCGATGGAGACCCAGTACTTC	CASSPPGLPMETQYF
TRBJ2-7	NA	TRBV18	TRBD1	TGTGCCAGCTCGGGACAGGGAAGTTACGAGCAGTACTTC	CASSGQGSYEQYF
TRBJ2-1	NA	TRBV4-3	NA	TGCGCCAGCAGCCAAGAGGCGGGTTTCTACAATGAGCAGTTCTTC	CASSQEAGFYNEQFF
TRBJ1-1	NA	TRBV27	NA	TGTGCCAGCAGTCCCCTGAACGAGAACACTGAAGCTTTCTTT	CASSPLNENTEAFF
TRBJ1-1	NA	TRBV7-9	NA	TGTGCCAGCAGCTTGGGCGGGCGTATGAACACTGAAGCTTTCTTT	CASSLGGRMNTEAFF
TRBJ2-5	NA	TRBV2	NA	TGTGCCAGCACCGACTTCGCCCAAGAGACCCAGTACTTC	CASTDFAQETQYF
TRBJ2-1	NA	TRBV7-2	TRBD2	TGTGCCAGCACAGCGGGGGGCCGTAGACATGAGCAGTTCTTC	CASTAGGRRHEQFF
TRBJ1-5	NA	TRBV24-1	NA	TGTGCCACCAGTGGAGGGTACAATCAGCCCCAGCATTTT	CATSGGYNQPQHF
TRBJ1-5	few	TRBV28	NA	TGTGCCAGCAGCGAAAGTGGGTCCGGAAGGCAGCCCCAGCATTTT	CASSESGSGRQPQHF
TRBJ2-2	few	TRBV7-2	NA	TGTGCCAGCAGCTTAGAACTAGTAACAAGCGGGGAGCTGTTTTTT	CASSLELVTSGELFF
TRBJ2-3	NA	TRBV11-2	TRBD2	TGTGCCAGCAGCTTAATCCCGCGGGGGGGCACAGATACGCAGTATTTT	CASSLIPRGGTDTQYF
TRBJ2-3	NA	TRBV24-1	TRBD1	TGTGCCACCAGCCCGGGACAGGGCCCTACGGATACGCAGTATTTT	CATSPGQGPTDTQYF
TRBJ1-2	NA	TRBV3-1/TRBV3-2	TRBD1	TGTGCCAGCAGCCAAGTCCAGGGGGCTTTGGAGGGCTACACCTTC	CASSQVQGALEGYTF
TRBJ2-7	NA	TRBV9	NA	TGTGCCAGCAGCGCGCAGGAGGGTTTTACCTACGAGCAGTACTTC	CASSAQEGFTYEQYF
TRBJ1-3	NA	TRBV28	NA	TGTGCCAGCAGTTTGAGGCGGACCTCTGGAAACACCATATATTTT	CASSLRRTSGNTIYF
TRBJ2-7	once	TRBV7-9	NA	TGTGCCAGCAGCTTCACAGGGTACGAGCAGTACTTC	CASSFTGYEQYF
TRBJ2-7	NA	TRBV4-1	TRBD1	TGCGCCAGCAGCCCCGGGACAGGGGGCCTAAGCTCCTACGAGCAGTACTTC	CASSPGTGGLSSYEQYF
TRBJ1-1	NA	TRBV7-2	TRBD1	TGTGCCAGCAGCCGCTACAGGGGGTACACTGAAGCTTTCTTT	CASSRYRGYTEAFF
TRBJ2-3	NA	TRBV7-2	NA	TGTGCCAGCAGCTTAGTTGGCGGGGAGAGCACAGATACGCAGTATTTT	CASSLVGGESTDTQYF
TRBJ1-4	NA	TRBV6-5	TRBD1	TGTGCCAGCAGTAGGGACAGGGCAGGCGAAAAACTGTTTTTT	CASSRDRAGEKLFF
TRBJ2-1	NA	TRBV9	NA	TGTGCCAGCAGCGGCGCCGGAACCCGGGCCTACAATGAGCAGTTCTTC	CASSGAGTRAYNEQFF
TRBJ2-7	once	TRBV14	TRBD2	TGTGCCAGCAGCTTACAAGCGGGGACCTACTACGAGCAGTACTTC	CASSLQAGTYYEQYF
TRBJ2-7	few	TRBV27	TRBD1	TGTGCCAGCAGCCAGGACAGGAGCTACGAGCAGTACTTC	CASSQDRSYEQYF
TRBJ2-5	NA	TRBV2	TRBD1	TGTGCCAGCAGTGCCCAGGGACAGGGTCTATGGGAGACCCAGTACTTC	CASSAQGQGLWETQYF
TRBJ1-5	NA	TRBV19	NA	TGTGCCAGTAGTATAGGCCTGATGCAGCCCCAGCATTTT	CASSIGLMQPQHF
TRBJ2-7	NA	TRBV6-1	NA	TGTGCCAGCAGTGAACCGGGGGATCGGGCCTACGAGCAGTACTTC	CASSEPGDRAYEQYF
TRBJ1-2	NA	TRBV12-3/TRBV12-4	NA	TGTGCCAGCAGTTTAGAACCAGGGTATGGCTACACCTTC	CASSLEPGYGYTF
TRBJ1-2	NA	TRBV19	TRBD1	TGTGCCAGTAGTCCCCAGACAGGGGGAAACTATGGCTACACCTTC	CASSPQTGGNYGYTF
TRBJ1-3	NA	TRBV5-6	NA	TGTGCCAGCAGCTTGTTTGTATCGGGAAACACCATATATTTT	CASSLFVSGNTIYF
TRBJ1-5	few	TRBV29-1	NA	TGCAGCGTTGGGATGGGGGGCGAAGGGCAGCCCCAGCATTTT	CSVGMGGEGQPQHF
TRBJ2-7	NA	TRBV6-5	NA	TGTGCCAGCAGTTCCTCGCGGGGGACAGGCTCCTACGAGCAGTACTTC	CASSSSRGTGSYEQYF
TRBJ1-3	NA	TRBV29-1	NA	TGCAGCGTTGTCCTAACACGTCAAGTCTCTGGAAACACCATATATTTT	CSVVLTRQVSGNTIYF
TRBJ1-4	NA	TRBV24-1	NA	TGTGCCACCGCGTCCGCAACTAATGAAAAACTGTTTTTT	CATASATNEKLFF
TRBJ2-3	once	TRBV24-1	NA	TGTGCCACCAGTGATTCGCGGACAGCGGTCACAGATACGCAGTATTTT	CATSDSRTAVTDTQYF
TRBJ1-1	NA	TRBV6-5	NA	TGTGCCAGCACTTTATCAGGGTCACAGACTGAAGCTTTCTTT	CASTLSGSQTEAFF
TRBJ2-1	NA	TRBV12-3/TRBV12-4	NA	TGTGCCAGCAGTTTAGGGGTTTACAATGAGCAGTTCTTC	CASSLGVYNEQFF
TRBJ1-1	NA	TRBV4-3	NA	TGCGCCAGCAGCCAAGTCTCCAGGGGAGGAGCTGAAGCTTTCTTT	CASSQVSRGGAEAFF